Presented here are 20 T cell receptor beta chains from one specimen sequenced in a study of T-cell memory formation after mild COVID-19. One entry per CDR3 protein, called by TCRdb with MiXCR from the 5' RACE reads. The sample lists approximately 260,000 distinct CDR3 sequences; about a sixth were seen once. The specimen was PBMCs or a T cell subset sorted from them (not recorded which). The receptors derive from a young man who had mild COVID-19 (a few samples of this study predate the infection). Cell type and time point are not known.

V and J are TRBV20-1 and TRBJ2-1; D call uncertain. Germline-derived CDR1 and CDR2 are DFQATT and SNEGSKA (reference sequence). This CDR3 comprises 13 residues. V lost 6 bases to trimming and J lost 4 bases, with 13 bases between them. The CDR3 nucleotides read TGCAGTGCCGACACACCCCTTTACAATGAGCAGTTCTTC. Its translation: CSADTPLYNEQFF.

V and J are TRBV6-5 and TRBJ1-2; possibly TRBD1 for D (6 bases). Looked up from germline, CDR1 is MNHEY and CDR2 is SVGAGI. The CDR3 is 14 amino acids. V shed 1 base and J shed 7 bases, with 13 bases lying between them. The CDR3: CASSYLGGGRGYTF. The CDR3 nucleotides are TGTGCCAGCAGTTACTTAGGGGGAGGTCGTGGCTACACCTTC.

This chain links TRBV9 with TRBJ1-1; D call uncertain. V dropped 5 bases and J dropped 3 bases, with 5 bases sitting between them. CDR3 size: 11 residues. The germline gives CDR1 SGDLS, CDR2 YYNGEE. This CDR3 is CASRGDTEAFF. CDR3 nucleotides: TGTGCCAGCAGAGGAGACACTGAAGCTTTCTTT.

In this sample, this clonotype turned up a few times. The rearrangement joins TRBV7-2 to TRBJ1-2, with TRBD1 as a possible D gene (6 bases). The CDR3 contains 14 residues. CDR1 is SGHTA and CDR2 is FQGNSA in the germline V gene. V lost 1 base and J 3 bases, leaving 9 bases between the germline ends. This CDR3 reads CASSLGQDYYGYTF. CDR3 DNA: TGTGCCAGCAGCTTAGGACAGGACTACTATGGCTACACCTTC.

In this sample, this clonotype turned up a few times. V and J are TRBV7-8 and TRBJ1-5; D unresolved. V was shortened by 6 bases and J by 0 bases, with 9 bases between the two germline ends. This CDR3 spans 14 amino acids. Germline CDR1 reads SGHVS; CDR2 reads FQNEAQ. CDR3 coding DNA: TGTGCCAGCAGTCCCGGGAATAGCAATCAGCCCCAGCATTTT. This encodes CASSPGNSNQPQHF.

Here the CDR3 reads CASSRLGYEQYV. In nucleotides, the CDR3 is TGTGCCAGCAGCCGACTTGGCTACGAGCAGTACGTC. The genes are TRBV6-2 or TRBV6-3 and TRBJ2-7; D remains unclear. Germline CDR1 reads MNHEY; CDR2 reads SVGEGT. The CDR3 covers 12 residues. Trimming shortened V by 6 bases and J by 3 bases, and 9 bases separated the two germline ends.

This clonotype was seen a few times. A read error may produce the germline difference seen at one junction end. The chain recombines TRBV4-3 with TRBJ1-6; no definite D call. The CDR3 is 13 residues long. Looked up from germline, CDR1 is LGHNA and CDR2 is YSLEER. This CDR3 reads CASSQDLNLPLHF. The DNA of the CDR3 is TGCGCCAGCAGCCAAGATCTCAATTTACCCCTCCACTTT.

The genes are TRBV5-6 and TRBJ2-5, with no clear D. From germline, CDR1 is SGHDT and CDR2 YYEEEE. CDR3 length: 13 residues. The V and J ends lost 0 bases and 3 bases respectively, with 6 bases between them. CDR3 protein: CASSLDEKETQYF. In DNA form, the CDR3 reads TGTGCCAGCAGCTTGGACGAGAAAGAGACCCAGTACTTC.

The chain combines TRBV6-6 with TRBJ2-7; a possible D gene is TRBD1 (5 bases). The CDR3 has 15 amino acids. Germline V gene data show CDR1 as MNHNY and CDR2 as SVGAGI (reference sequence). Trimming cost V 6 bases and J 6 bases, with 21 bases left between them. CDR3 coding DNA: TGTGCCAGCAGCCCCCTGGGGCAGGGTAGTCTCGAGCAGTACTTC. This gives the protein CASSPLGQGSLEQYF.

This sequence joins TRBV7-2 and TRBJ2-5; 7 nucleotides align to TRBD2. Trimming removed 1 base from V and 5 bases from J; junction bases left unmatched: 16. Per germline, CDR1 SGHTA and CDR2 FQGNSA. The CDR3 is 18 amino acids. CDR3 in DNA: TGTGCCAGCAGCTTAGTATTGCGGGGAGGGCTCGTATATGAGACCCAGTACTTC. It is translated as CASSLVLRGGLVYETQYF.

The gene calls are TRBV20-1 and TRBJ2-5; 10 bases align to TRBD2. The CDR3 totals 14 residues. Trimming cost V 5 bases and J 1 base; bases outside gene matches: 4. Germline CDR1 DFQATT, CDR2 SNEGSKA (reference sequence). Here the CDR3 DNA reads TGCAGTGCTCTACTAGCGGGGCTCCAAGAGACCCAGTACTTC. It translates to CSALLAGLQETQYF.

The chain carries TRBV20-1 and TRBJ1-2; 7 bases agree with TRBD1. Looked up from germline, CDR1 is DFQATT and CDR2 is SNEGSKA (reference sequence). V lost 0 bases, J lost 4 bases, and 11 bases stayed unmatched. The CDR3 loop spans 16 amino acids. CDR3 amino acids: CSARDPYDRARYGYTF. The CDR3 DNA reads TGCAGTGCTAGAGATCCGTACGACAGGGCTCGCTATGGCTACACCTTC.

The CDR3 region has the DNA TGTGCCAGCAAGTTCCTAGCGGGGGGGCCGTACGAGCAGTACTTC. This sequence encodes CASKFLAGGPYEQYF. J is TRBJ2-7 and V is TRBV6-4; 12 bases fit TRBD2. After removal of 7 bases from V and 4 bases from J, the junction contained 8 bases not matched to a gene. From germline, CDR1 is MRHNA and CDR2 SNTAGT. The CDR3 extends over 15 amino acids.

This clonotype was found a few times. DNA of the CDR3: TGTGCCAGCAGCGAGGGGCCGGGACAGGGGAAATATACTGAAGCTTTCTTT. Translation: CASSEGPGQGKYTEAFF. V usage is TRBV6-5 and J usage is TRBJ1-1, with 10 nucleotides matching TRBD1. From germline, CDR1 is MNHEY and CDR2 SVGAGI. CDR3 length: 17 residues. V lost 6 bases, J lost 5 bases, and 15 bases stayed unmatched.

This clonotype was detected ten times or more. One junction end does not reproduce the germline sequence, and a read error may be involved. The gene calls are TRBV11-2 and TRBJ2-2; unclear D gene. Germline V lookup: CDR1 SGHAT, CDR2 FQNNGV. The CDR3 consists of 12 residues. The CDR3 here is CASSLLAGELFF. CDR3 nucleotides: TGCGCCAGCAGCTTGTTGGCCGGGGAGCTGTTTTTT. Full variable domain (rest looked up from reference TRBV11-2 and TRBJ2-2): EAGVAQSPRYKIIEKRQSVAFWCNPISGHATLYWYQQILGQGPKLLIQFQNNGVVDDSQLPKDRFSAERLKGVDSTLKIQPAKLEDSAVYLCASSLLAGELFFGEGSRLTVL.

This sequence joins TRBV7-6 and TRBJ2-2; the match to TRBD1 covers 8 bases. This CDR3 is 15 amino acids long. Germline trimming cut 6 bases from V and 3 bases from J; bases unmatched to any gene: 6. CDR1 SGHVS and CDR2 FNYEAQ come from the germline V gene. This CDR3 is CASRSGQGYTGELFF. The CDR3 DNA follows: TGTGCCAGCAGATCCGGACAGGGCTACACCGGGGAGCTGTTTTTT. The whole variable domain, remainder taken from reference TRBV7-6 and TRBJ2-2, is GAGVSQSPRYKVTKRGQDVALRCDPISGHVSLYWYRQALGQGPEFLTYFNYEAQQDKSGLPNDRFSAERPEGSISTLTIQRTEQRDSAMYRCASRSGQGYTGELFFGEGSRLTVL.

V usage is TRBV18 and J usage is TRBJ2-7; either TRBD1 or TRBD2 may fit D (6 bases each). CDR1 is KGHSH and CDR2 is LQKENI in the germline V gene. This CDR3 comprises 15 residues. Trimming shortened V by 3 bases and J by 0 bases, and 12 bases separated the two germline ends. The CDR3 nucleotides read TGTGCCAGCTCACCCACCGGGGGCCCCTCCTACGAGCAGTACGTC. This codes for CASSPTGGPSYEQYV.

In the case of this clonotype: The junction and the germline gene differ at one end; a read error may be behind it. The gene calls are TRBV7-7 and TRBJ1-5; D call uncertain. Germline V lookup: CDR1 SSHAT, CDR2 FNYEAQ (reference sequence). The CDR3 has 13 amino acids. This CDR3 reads CASSLDSGTPQHF. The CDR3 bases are TGTGCTAGCAGCTTAGACTCGGGAACGCCCCAGCATTTT.

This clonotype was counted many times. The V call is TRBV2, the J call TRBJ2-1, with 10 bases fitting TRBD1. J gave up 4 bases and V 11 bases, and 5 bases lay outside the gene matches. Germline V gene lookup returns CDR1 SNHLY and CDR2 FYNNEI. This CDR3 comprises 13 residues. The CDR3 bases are TGTGCCTGCCGGGACAGGGGATACAATGAGCAGTTCTTC. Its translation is CACRDRGYNEQFF.

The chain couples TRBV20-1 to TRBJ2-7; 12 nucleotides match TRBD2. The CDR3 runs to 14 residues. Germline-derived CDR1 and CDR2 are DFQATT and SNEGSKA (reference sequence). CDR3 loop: CSALAGGLSYEQCV. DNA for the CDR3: TGCAGTGCGCTAGCGGGGGGGCTCTCGTACGAGCAGTGCGTC.